This T cell receptor beta chain was captured by sequencing in a study of T cells in Graves' hyperthyroidism and ophthalmopathy. RNA transcripts gave rise to amplified TCR beta CDR3 regions. HTBI primers were the set used in a first-round RT-PCR of the TCR CDR3. TCRdb re-derived calls from the multiplex PCR reads in MiXCR, one entry per CDR3 protein. The data contain under 400,000 distinct CDR3 sequences, roughly 25% of them singletons. This clonotype was counted only a few times. Its antigen is unknown. The CDR3 is 12 residues long. V shed 3 bases and J shed 7 bases, with 9 bases lying between them. Newly diagnosed hyperthyroidism patients aged 18 to 65 years had disease lasting under 2 months. Lactation, pregnancy, other autoimmune disease or uncontrolled infection led to exclusion of patients. Study-wide findings and caveats: Before onset, by a median of around six months, the model predicted ophthalmopathy. Classification by a 13 V-J model distinguished ophthalmopathy from stable hyperthyroidism.

Sequenced sample: blood. The V gene is TRBV12-3 or TRBV12-4, the J gene TRBJ1-2; perhaps TRBD1 as D (6 bases). The TCR comes from a man in his fifties with Graves' hyperthyroidism. The CDR3 DNA follows: TGTGCCAGCAGTTTCGGGGGCCTTGGCTACACCTTC. This sequence encodes CASSFGGLGYTF.